This section outlines one TCR beta chain sequence together with its context. With V trimmed by 1 base and J by 4 bases, 6 bases remained unmatched. The CDR3 runs to 15 residues. CDR1 is LGHDT, CDR2 YNNKEL, per germline (reference sequence). In the authors' workflow: Nucleated cell number was recorded as an estimate derived from reference gene primer amplification. The data were produced by immunoSEQ multiplex PCR, yet TCRdb's version contains in-frame clones alone and is incomplete. V and J calls and clone size are those listed in that table; D and trimming were worked out from the DNA. The table lists a few hundred thousand clones, 87% of them singletons. This specimen comes from a study of blood T cell repertoires in COVID-19. Study at large: Material from acute and convalescent COVID-19 was sourced from the United States, Italy and Spain. PBMCs, B-cell-depleted T cells, or T cells provided the cDNA or gDNA that made up the material.

The TCR sequence derives from a woman aged 18-29 years who had recovered from COVID-19. What was sequenced was peripheral blood. V gene TRBV3-1 (or the pseudogene TRBV3-2) combines with J gene TRBJ2-5; 7 bases are a match to TRBD2. The CDR3 region is CASSQAVAGRETQYF. DNA for the CDR3: TGTGCCAGCAGCCAAGCGGTAGCGGGCCGAGAGACCCAGTACTTC.